Below are 14 T cell receptor beta chains sequenced from a single sample in a study of identical twins. TCRdb passed the 5' RACE reads through MiXCR, listing each CDR3 protein once. The sample has 350,000 to 450,000 distinct CDR3 sequences, 15% to 20% seen once. Sequenced input: naive T cells sorted from blood. The receptor set was obtained from a man in his fifties or sixties in good health.

This clonotype came up a few times. The rearrangement links TRBV4-3 to TRBJ2-2; D is unclear. V was shortened by 1 base and J by 1 base, with 7 bases between the two germline ends. The CDR3 sequence is 15 residues long. Germline lookup yields CDR1 LGHNA and CDR2 YSLEER. CDR3 amino acids: CASSQGVMNTGELFF. In DNA, the CDR3 is TGCGCCAGCAGCCAAGGAGTTATGAACACCGGGGAGCTGTTTTTT.

V and J are TRBV7-3 and TRBJ2-5; D uncertain. The CDR3 has 13 amino acids. V lost 0 bases to trimming and J lost 5 bases, with 7 bases between them. The germline V gene has CDR1 SGHTA and CDR2 FQGTGA. The CDR3 DNA sequence: TGTGCCAGCAGCTTAACCGAGTTGGAGACCCAGTACTTC. The encoded protein is CASSLTELETQYF.

This clonotype was observed at least ten times. The chain is built from TRBV20-1 and TRBJ2-1, with 11 bases aligning to TRBD2. The CDR3 is made up of 14 amino acids. Germline V gives CDR1 DFQATT, CDR2 SNEGSKA (reference sequence). The DNA of the CDR3 is TGCAGAGCAAAGACTAGCGGGGCGACGAATGAGCAGTTCTTC. Protein sequence: CRAKTSGATNEQFF.

Only one count was recorded for this clonotype. This chain connects TRBV5-1 to TRBJ2-2; the match to TRBD2 covers 14 bases. This CDR3 spans 18 amino acids. The germline gives CDR1 SGHRS, CDR2 YFSETQ. V dropped 2 bases and J dropped 2; count of bases not matched to a gene: 5. CDR3 nucleotides: TGCGCCAGCAGCTTACGGACTAGCGGGAGGCCCAACACCGGGGAGCTGTTTTTT. As protein: CASSLRTSGRPNTGELFF. Based on the CDR3 plus reference TRBV5-1 and TRBJ2-2, the full variable domain is KAGVTQTPRYLIKTRGQQVTLSCSPISGHRSVSWYQQTPGQGLQFLFEYFSETQRNKGNFPGRFSGRQFSNSRSEMNVSTLELGDSALYLCASSLRTSGRPNTGELFFGEGSRLTVL.

The V and J genes are TRBV6-1 and TRBJ1-5, with 9 bases lining up with TRBD1. Losses at the gene ends were 1 base for V and 3 bases for J; bases not matched to a gene: 4. The CDR3 has 16 amino acids. Germline V lookup: CDR1 MNHNS, CDR2 SASEGT. The CDR3 bases are TGTGCCAGCAGTGAAGAAGGGACAGGGTACAATCAGCCCCAGCATTTT. Its protein is CASSEEGTGYNQPQHF.

The table lists this clonotype with many counts. The CDR3 loop is CASSGVERETQYF. The CDR3 nucleotides are TGCGCCAGCAGCGGGGTCGAGAGGGAGACCCAGTACTTC. This chain uses TRBV5-1 with TRBJ2-5; D gene unclear. Trimming removed 4 bases from V and 5 bases from J, with 12 bases in between. CDR1 and CDR2 (germline): SGHRS, YFSETQ. This CDR3 contains 13 residues. Variable domain in full (rest from reference TRBV5-1 and TRBJ2-5): KAGVTQTPRYLIKTRGQQVTLSCSPISGHRSVSWYQQTPGQGLQFLFEYFSETQRNKGNFPGRFSGRQFSNSRSEMNVSTLELGDSALYLCASSGVERETQYFGPGTRLLVL.

This clonotype occurred a few times. The rearrangement uses TRBV11-2 and TRBJ1-6; TRBD1 might be the D (6 bases). Trimming left V 1 base short and J 12 bases short, with 13 bases between. Per the germline V gene, CDR1 is SGHAT and CDR2 is FQNNGV. This CDR3 has 14 residues. The CDR3 coding sequence is TGTGCCAGCAGCTTAGGGGACACTACCCTACCCCTCCACTTT. It codes for CASSLGDTTLPLHF.

V is TRBV6-5 and J is TRBJ1-1; 9 bases line up with TRBD1. Germline values: CDR1 MNHEY, CDR2 SVGAGI. V was clipped by 7 bases and J by 0 bases; unmatched bases: 6. This CDR3 comprises 15 residues. CDR3 in amino acids: CASIRTGEVNTEAFF. The CDR3 bases are TGTGCCAGCATTAGGACAGGGGAAGTGAACACTGAAGCTTTCTTT.

The chain recombines TRBV7-8 with TRBJ2-3; D might be TRBD2 (5 bases). The CDR3 runs 13 residues. Germline V gives CDR1 SGHVS, CDR2 FQNEAQ. Trimming removed 10 bases at V and 1 base at J, with 12 bases between. The CDR3 bases are TGTGCCACCATAGAGGGCCGCACAGATACGCAGTATTTT. It specifies CATIEGRTDTQYF.

This clonotype was recorded many times. This chain links TRBV20-1 with TRBJ2-5; TRBD2 might be the D (6 bases). This CDR3 is built from 13 residues. The V gene's germline CDR1 is DFQATT and CDR2 SNEGSKA (reference sequence). V lost 0 bases and J lost 4, with 9 bases in between. The CDR3 nucleotides read TGCAGTGCTAGAGAGATGGGGGGAGAGACCCAGTACTTC. This translates into CSAREMGGETQYF.

Many counts were recorded for this clonotype. The V gene is TRBV3-1, the J gene TRBJ1-5; D unresolved. The CDR3 has 13 residues. Trimming cost V 3 bases and J 0 bases, with 3 bases left between them. Germline values: CDR1 LGHDT, CDR2 YNNKEL (reference sequence). CDR3: CASSHNSNQPQHF. The CDR3 nucleotides are TGTGCCAGCAGCCATAATAGCAATCAGCCCCAGCATTTT.

This clonotype appeared many times. The chain couples TRBV20-1 to TRBJ2-1, with D possibly matching TRBD2 (6 bases). V lost 0 bases to trimming and J lost 4 bases, with 22 bases between them. The CDR3 contains 18 residues. Germline CDR1 and CDR2: DFQATT and SNEGSKA (reference sequence). The CDR3, as DNA: TGCAGTGCTAGAGATCCCCTTGGTGGTGGGGGGACGTACAATGAGCAGTTCTTC. It specifies CSARDPLGGGGTYNEQFF.

This clonotype was seen a handful of times. The CDR3 nucleotides are TGCAGTGCTAGAGTTACAGAGACCCAGTACTTC. Residues: CSARVTETQYF. The J gene is TRBJ2-5, the V gene TRBV20-1, with D hard to call. Between the trimmed V and J ends, which lost 1 base and 4 bases, there was a span of 4 bases. This CDR3 comprises 11 residues. The V gene's germline CDR1 is DFQATT and CDR2 SNEGSKA (reference sequence).

The chain links TRBV29-1 to TRBJ1-2; D perhaps matches TRBD1 (5 bases). Looked up from germline, CDR1 is SQVTM and CDR2 is ANQGSEA. Trimming pared 4 bases from V and 0 bases from J, leaving 9 bases between. CDR3 length: 13 residues. The CDR3 loop reads CSVGTTANYGYTF. The DNA for the CDR3 is TGCAGCGTTGGTACGACAGCTAACTATGGCTACACCTTC.